A single sample is the source of the 24 T cell receptor beta chains below, sequenced in a study of cytomegalovirus exposure and HLA in healthy donors. The PCR had 60 Vbeta and 13 Jbeta primers. Measured with immunoSEQ multiplex PCR; TCRdb has only the in-frame clones, and not every one. The sample holds approximately 74,000 clones, about 60% seen once. The sequencing sample was made of PBMCs. These receptors were obtained from a man aged 30-40 years in good health and CMV-seropositive.

The rearrangement uses TRBV27 and TRBJ1-2, with 9 bases matching TRBD1. Germline loops: CDR1 MNHEY, CDR2 SMNVEV (reference sequence). V lost 1 base, J lost 11 bases, and 8 bases stayed unmatched. CDR3 length equals 14 residues. The CDR3 region is CASSLWRDRVPYTF. In DNA, the CDR3 is TGTGCCAGCAGTTTATGGAGGGACAGGGTCCCTTACACCTTC.

This clone was counted a single time. V usage is TRBV6-4 and J usage is TRBJ2-6; D call uncertain. Trimming took off 2 bases at V and 0 bases at J, with 5 bases between the two ends. The CDR3 extends over 15 amino acids. CDR1 and CDR2 from the germline V gene are MRHNA and SNTAGT. CDR3 protein: CASSDESSGANVLTF. In nucleotides, the CDR3 is TGTGCCAGCAGTGACGAGAGCTCTGGGGCCAACGTCCTGACTTTC.

V is TRBV7-2 and J is TRBJ1-2; D remains ambiguous. Germline V CDR1 and CDR2: SGHTA, FQGNSA. Trimming removed 4 bases at V and 3 bases at J, with 18 bases between. The CDR3 runs 16 residues. The CDR3 coding sequence is TGTGCCAGCAGCTCCTGGCCGCGGGGTGTAGACTATGGCTACACCTTC. Encoded protein: CASSSWPRGVDYGYTF.

The chain recombines TRBV5-1 with TRBJ2-5; 14 nucleotides agree with TRBD2. V dropped 4 bases and J dropped 5; count of bases not matched to a gene: 7. The CDR3 sequence is 16 residues long. Germline-derived CDR1 and CDR2 are SGHRS and YFSETQ. The CDR3 protein is CASSMTSGRAFETQYF. CDR3 sequence (DNA): TGCGCCAGCAGCATGACTAGCGGGAGGGCCTTTGAGACCCAGTACTTC.

The chain uses TRBV15 and TRBJ2-5, with D uncertain. V dropped 3 bases and J dropped 1 base, with 6 bases sitting between them. The germline V gene encodes CDR1 LNHNV and CDR2 YYDKDF (reference sequence). This CDR3 has 13 amino acids. The CDR3: CATSRAGQETQYF. DNA of the CDR3: TGTGCCACCAGCAGGGCAGGCCAAGAGACCCAGTACTTC.

The J gene is TRBJ2-1, the V gene TRBV7-2; possible D gene TRBD1, 7 bases. The ends were cut back, 1 base at V and 4 bases at J, with 14 bases in the middle. Germline assignment: CDR1 SGHTA and CDR2 FQGNSA. CDR3 length equals 16 residues. The CDR3 region has the DNA TGTGCCAGCAGCTTAGTAGGCAGGGGGGCATACAATGAGCAGTTCTTC. Translated, it gives CASSLVGRGAYNEQFF. Full variable domain (remainder filled in from reference TRBV7-2 and TRBJ2-1): GAGVSQSPSNKVTEKGKDVELRCDPISGHTALYWYRQSLGQGLEFLIYFQGNSAPDKSGLPSDRFSAERTGGSVSTLTIQRTQQEDSAVYLCASSLVGRGAYNEQFFGPGTRLTVL.

The genes are TRBV6-1 and TRBJ2-2; TRBD2 agrees at 7 bases. After removal of 4 bases from V and 5 bases from J, the junction contained 4 bases not matched to a gene. Germline V gene sequence: CDR1 MNHNS, CDR2 SASEGT. The CDR3 is made up of 14 amino acids. The CDR3 loop is CASSALGGTGELFF. The CDR3 region has the DNA TGTGCCAGCAGTGCCCTGGGAGGGACCGGGGAGCTGTTTTTT.

This clone was detected once. One end of the junction fails to match germline, which may point to a read error. V gene TRBV30 combines with J gene TRBJ1-6; the D is unclear. Germline CDR1 reads GTSNPN; CDR2 reads SVGIG (reference sequence). This CDR3 has 15 residues. In DNA, the CDR3 is TGTGCCTGGAGTGCGTGGAGCTCCTATAATTCACCCTTCCACTTT. It is translated as CAWSAWSSYNSPFHF.

The rearrangement uses TRBV6-6 and TRBJ2-5, with a possible D match to TRBD1 (5 bases). V lost 6 bases and J 0 bases, leaving 8 bases between the germline ends. CDR1 and CDR2 (germline): MNHNY, SVGAGI (reference sequence). The CDR3 loop spans 13 amino acids. CDR3 sequence reads: CASSDRDQETQYF. The CDR3 nucleotides are TGTGCCAGCAGCGACAGAGACCAAGAGACCCAGTACTTC.

Written as DNA, the CDR3 is TGCGCCAGCAGCGCCATCCCCGGGAGCACAGATACGCAGTATTTT. Protein sequence: CASSAIPGSTDTQYF. The gene calls are TRBV5-1 and TRBJ2-3; D is uncertain. The CDR3 totals 15 residues. Germline CDR1 and CDR2: SGHRS and YFSETQ. Between the trimmed V and J ends, which lost 4 bases and 0 bases, there was a span of 12 bases.

This clone appeared a few times. In nucleotides, the CDR3 is TGTGCCAGCAGTGACGGTCTAGCGGGGGCCGAGCAGTTCTTC. Translation: CASSDGLAGAEQFF. The chain uses TRBV6-4 and TRBJ2-1; 10 bases are shared with TRBD2. V lost 2 bases and J lost 10; bases outside the gene matches: 5. This CDR3 contains 14 residues. Germline CDR1 is MRHNA and CDR2 is SNTAGT.

V is TRBV5-5 and J is TRBJ1-1; weak D call: TRBD1 (6 bases). The V end lost 4 bases, the J end lost 5 bases, and 12 bases lay between the germline ends. Germline values: CDR1 SGHKS, CDR2 YYEKEE (reference sequence). The CDR3 spans 13 residues. The CDR3 DNA sequence: TGTGCCAGCAGCCTAACAGGGTATACTGAAGCTTTCTTT. Its translation is CASSLTGYTEAFF.

The chain carries TRBV11-2 and TRBJ1-2; a possible D gene is TRBD1 (5 bases). This CDR3 region has 15 residues. The ends were cut back, 2 bases at V and 0 bases at J, with 10 bases in the middle. Germline-derived CDR1 and CDR2 are SGHAT and FQNNGV. The CDR3 region is CASSLQAGSNYGYTF. The CDR3 region has the DNA TGTGCCAGCAGCTTACAGGCAGGGTCTAACTATGGCTACACCTTC.

V usage is TRBV6-1 and J usage is TRBJ1-2; D is perhaps TRBD1 (5 bases). The ends were cut back, 4 bases at V and 1 base at J, with 13 bases in the middle. CDR3 length: 15 residues. Germline lookup yields CDR1 MNHNS and CDR2 SASEGT. The CDR3 is CASSVSRGINYGYTF. The CDR3 region has the DNA TGTGCCAGCAGTGTCTCTAGGGGAATTAACTATGGCTACACCTTC.

Only one count was recorded for this clone. This chain uses TRBV6-6 with TRBJ1-2; D gene unclear. Trimming stripped 5 bases from V and 6 bases from J, with 16 bases between. The CDR3 totals 14 residues. Germline V lookup: CDR1 MNHNY, CDR2 SVGAGI (reference sequence). The CDR3 DNA reads as TGTGCCAGCAGTCAACGCGGGTGGTATGATGGCTACACCTTC. Translation: CASSQRGWYDGYTF.

The genes are TRBV19 and TRBJ2-1; D remains unclear. The CDR3 contains 18 residues. Trimming pared 5 bases from V and 7 bases from J, leaving 27 bases between. Germline CDR1 LNHDA, CDR2 SQIVND (reference sequence). CDR3 protein: CASSFSTRRSVLRNEQFF. The CDR3 DNA reads TGTGCCAGTAGTTTCTCCACGAGGCGGAGTGTATTGAGGAATGAGCAGTTCTTC. The variable domain in full, with the rest retrieved from reference TRBV19 and TRBJ2-1, is DGGITQSPKYLFRKEGQNVTLSCEQNLNHDAMYWYRQDPGQGLRLIYYSQIVNDFQKGDIAEGYSVSREKKESFPLTVTSAQKNPTAFYLCASSFSTRRSVLRNEQFFGPGTRLTVL.

This clone was seen just once. This sequence joins TRBV2 and TRBJ1-1; 9 nucleotides align to TRBD1. The CDR3 runs to 14 residues. The V segment lost 6 bases and the J segment 3 bases; nucleotides outside the gene matches: 5. Germline lookup yields CDR1 SNHLY and CDR2 FYNNEI. The CDR3 reads CASRPGTGYTEAFF. The CDR3 DNA is TGTGCCAGCAGACCTGGGACAGGGTACACTGAAGCTTTCTTT.

The V and J genes are TRBV5-4 and TRBJ1-2; D is undetermined. Trimming took 1 base from V and 0 from J, leaving 4 bases between them. CDR1 and CDR2 (germline): SGHNT, YYREEE (reference sequence). The CDR3 spans 13 residues. The CDR3 DNA reads as TGTGCCAGCAGCTTGAGAGCTAACTATGGCTACACCTTC. This sequence encodes CASSLRANYGYTF. Variable domain in full (rest from reference TRBV5-4 and TRBJ1-2): ETGVTQSPTHLIKTRGQQVTLRCSSQSGHNTVSWYQQALGQGPQFIFQYYREEENGRGNFPPRFSGLQFPNYSSELNVNALELDDSALYLCASSLRANYGYTFGSGTRLTVV.

The table lists this clone with a few counts. The rearrangement uses TRBV6-1 and TRBJ1-1; 9 bases agree with TRBD1. V shed 4 bases, J shed 4 bases, and the junction held 4 bases outside the gene matches. CDR1 is MNHNS and CDR2 is SASEGT in the germline V gene. This CDR3 has 14 amino acids. The CDR3 spells CASSVGQGSTEAFF. CDR3 DNA: TGTGCCAGCAGTGTAGGACAGGGGAGCACTGAAGCTTTCTTT.

In its sample, this clone was seen a few times. CDR3 in DNA: TGCAGCGTCGTCCCCTTGGGACAGGGGGCGCGGGAGTGGGTGCCAGATACGCAGTATTTT. Protein product: CSVVPLGQGAREWVPDTQYF. V and J are TRBV29-1 and TRBJ2-3; 12 positions agree with TRBD1. This CDR3 has 20 residues. Germline V CDR1 and CDR2: SQVTM, ANQGSEA. The V gene end was trimmed by 6 bases and the J gene end by 4 bases; junction bases not matched to a gene: 23.

The chain recombines TRBV7-9 with TRBJ2-2; tentative D call: TRBD2 (6 bases). Germline values: CDR1 SEHNR, CDR2 FQNEAQ (reference sequence). CDR3 length: 18 amino acids. The V end was cut by 5 bases, the J end by 7 bases, with 26 bases between. CDR3 loop: CASSPHPLREFGGGELFF. For the CDR3, the DNA is TGTGCCAGCAGCCCCCATCCCCTACGGGAGTTCGGGGGCGGGGAGCTGTTTTTT.

This clone was counted a few times. This chain joins TRBV7-6 and TRBJ2-3; 8 bases map to TRBD2. The CDR3 is made up of 16 amino acids. The V gene's germline CDR1 is SGHVS and CDR2 FNYEAQ. V was pared by 5 bases and J by 1 base, with 8 bases of the junction left unmatched. The CDR3 DNA is TGTGCCAGCAGCCGTACTAGCGGTACACGCACAGATACGCAGTATTTT. Protein sequence: CASSRTSGTRTDTQYF.

This chain connects TRBV7-3 to TRBJ2-2; 9 nucleotides match TRBD1. Trimming took 0 bases from V and 8 from J; bases not matched to a gene: 7. Germline V CDR1 and CDR2: SGHTA, FQGTGA. The CDR3 runs to 16 residues. CDR3 sequence: CASSLTRDRVPGELFF. The CDR3 coding sequence is TGTGCCAGCAGCTTAACCCGGGACAGGGTACCGGGGGAGCTGTTTTTT. Supplemented by reference TRBV7-3 and TRBJ2-2, the full variable domain reads GAGVSQTPSNKVTEKGKYVELRCDPISGHTALYWYRQSLGQGPEFLIYFQGTGAADDSGLPNDRFFAVRPEGSVSTLKIQRTERGDSAVYLCASSLTRDRVPGELFFGEGSRLTVL.

This clone showed up just a few times. The chain combines TRBV2 with TRBJ2-2, with 11 bases matching TRBD1. Per the germline V gene, CDR1 is SNHLY and CDR2 is FYNNEI. This CDR3 is built from 14 residues. V lost 8 bases to trimming and J lost 5 bases; unmatched junction nucleotides: 4. The CDR3 bases are TGTGCCAGCGGACAGGGGGCCATGACCGGGGAGCTGTTTTTT. It translates to CASGQGAMTGELFF.